The 4 T cell receptor beta chains below all came from one sample that was sequenced in a study of control samples from healthy donors and cancer patients. Repertoires were generated with immunoSEQ multiplex PCR, while TCRdb's copy carries only in-frame clones and drops some. Of roughly 170,000 clones in the sample, 85% to 95% were seen once. Sequencing was carried out using blood. These receptors originate from a man between 18 and 35 years old in good health.

The chain joins TRBV10-3 to TRBJ2-7; 8 bases agree with TRBD1. The trim removed 6 bases at V and 6 bases at J, leaving 7 bases unmatched. Per germline, CDR1 ENHRY and CDR2 SYGVKD. This CDR3 spans 13 amino acids. This CDR3 reads CAIRLGQGSEQYF. CDR3 bases: TGTGCCATCAGGCTAGGACAGGGCTCCGAGCAGTACTTC.

This chain connects TRBV5-1 to TRBJ1-4; weak D call: TRBD1 (5 bases). CDR1 and CDR2 from the germline V gene are SGHRS and YFSETQ. V gave up 0 bases and J gave up 4 bases, with 13 bases separating them. The CDR3 extends over 16 amino acids. Written as DNA, the CDR3 is TGCGCCAGCAGCTTGGTCCAGGGTGTCGGTAATGAAAAACTGTTTTTT. Residues: CASSLVQGVGNEKLFF. The complete variable domain, with remaining parts taken from reference TRBV5-1 and TRBJ1-4, reads KAGVTQTPRYLIKTRGQQVTLSCSPISGHRSVSWYQQTPGQGLQFLFEYFSETQRNKGNFPGRFSGRQFSNSRSEMNVSTLELGDSALYLCASSLVQGVGNEKLFFGSGTQLSVL.

The genes are TRBV14 and TRBJ2-5, with a possible D match to TRBD1 (6 bases). V gave up 5 bases and J gave up 1 base, with 23 bases separating them. Per germline, CDR1 SGHDN and CDR2 FVKESK. The length of the CDR3 is 18 residues. The CDR3 DNA is TGTGCCAGCAGCTCCTCGTTGGGGACACTGATAACCCAAGAGACCCAGTACTTC. It yields the protein CASSSSLGTLITQETQYF.

This chain connects TRBV12-5 to TRBJ2-3; tentatively, D is TRBD1 (6 bases). This CDR3 has 18 residues. Looked up from germline, CDR1 is LGHNT and CDR2 is FRNRAP. V was trimmed by 5 bases and J by 0 bases, leaving 21 bases between them. CDR3 nucleotide sequence: TGTGCTAGTGGTATGCAGCCCGACGGACAGTCTAGCACAGATACGCAGTATTTT. It is translated as CASGMQPDGQSSTDTQYF. The entire variable domain, with the rest obtained from reference TRBV12-5 and TRBJ2-3, is as follows: DARVTQTPRHKVTEMGQEVTMRCQPILGHNTVFWYRQTMMQGLELLAYFRNRAPLDDSGMPKDRFSAEMPDATLATLKIQPSEPRDSAVYFCASGMQPDGQSSTDTQYFGPGTRLTVL.